This TCR beta chain was observed in a study of cytomegalovirus exposure and HLA in healthy donors listed by TCRdb under 2017. A note on the overall study: In an earlier analysis of 587 of the donors, 276 Gb of sequence data and about 110 million unique TCR beta sequences from 150 million to 200 million T cells were reported. The number of donors typed differed by locus, with 629-630 for A, B, C, DRB1 and DQB1, around 560 for DQA1, approximately 570 for DPA1, and roughly 450 for DPB1. The study combined high-throughput TCR immunosequencing, statistical association of individual TCRs with disease status, and machine learning to predict cytomegalovirus infection status. Both class I and class II loci were covered by HLA typing, at four-digit resolution. A later analysis re-analyzed previously published TCR beta repertoires from several hundred donors and added high-resolution HLA genotyping to study TCR occurrence patterns. In addition to the first cohort of several hundred subjects, a separate validation cohort of approximately 120 different subjects was used. Because of strong linkage in the cohort, 4 to 6 DR-DQ haplotypes were treated as single units for association and clustering. About 280 gigabases of sequencing data and about 92 million unique TCR sequences made up an early release that covered over 550 HLA-typed donors. All discovery cohort repertoires had been generated on a single sequencing platform. Rather than using new phenotypic data, the later analysis identified candidate immune exposures from TCR beta sequences and from how often those sequences occurred across donors. A later genetic analysis used genome-wide SNP genotypes for about 65% of the roughly 670 donors, treating that subset as a discovery cohort. An earlier analysis of several hundred of the donors applied high-throughput TCR beta sequencing to assess whether each TCR beta V gene segment acted as functional or pseudogenic. The T cell repertoires of roughly 660 subjects were profiled by immunosequencing and related to cytomegalovirus serostatus. The study was designed to test whether signatures of past pathogen exposure could be identified by cataloging public T cell receptors. Donor age, sex, ethnicity and CMV serostatus were collected together with the repertoire data. On average, 235,054 unique TCR beta nucleotide sequences were sequenced per donor among some 430 genotyped donors of the cohort, with roughly a sixth of those sequences being non-productive. The genetic ancestry cluster associated with self-reported Caucasian donors included roughly 84% of the roughly 400 genotyped donors.

The cohort comprised 666 healthy bone marrow donors. All cohort members were sampled while nominally healthy, although unrecorded immune exposures were likely present. The donor tested CMV seropositive, placing the donor among the 289 seropositive members of the cohort. Each donor provided a peripheral blood sample, and peripheral blood mononuclear cells were used for TCR beta sequencing. The Qiagen DNeasy Blood Extraction Kit was used to extract genomic DNA from the blood cell samples. The library was built by means of the immunoSEQ multiplex PCR assay. A mixture of 60 forward primers for TCR Vbeta segments and 13 reverse primers for TCR Jbeta segments was used in the multiplex PCR. A multiplex PCR assay on genomic DNA amplified the CDR3 region of rearranged TCR beta genes. The Illumina HiSeq System was used to sequence the amplified TCR beta libraries as 87-base-pair reads. In the paper's pipeline: In a later analysis, some 80 million unique TCR beta chains were counted across the roughly 610 repertoires, and roughly 11 million of these chains were shared by at least two donors. A nearest-neighbor algorithm error-corrected the raw reads and collapsed the reads into unique sequences, merging closely related sequences to remove PCR and sequencing errors. Alignment of CDR3 sequences to IMGT reference sequences was used to assign V, D and J gene segments. For a sequence to be retained, at least a six-nucleotide match to both a V gene segment and a J gene segment was required. A rearrangement counted as productive if the CDR3 had no stop codons and remained in frame with V and J, and every other rearrangement counted as non-productive. CDR3 was defined according to IMGT convention as the region running from the second conserved V-encoded cysteine to the conserved J-encoded phenylalanine. The earlier analysis of 500 to 650 of the donors excluded any sequence lacking an unambiguous match to a single V gene segment. In an earlier analysis of some 590 of the donors, V segments were called functional above 56.7% productive rearrangements and were called segregating when the between-donor standard deviation exceeded 5%. To diagnose cytomegalovirus status from the catalog of TCR beta chain sequences, a statistical classification framework was built. A later analysis assigned V and J genes by comparing TCR nucleotide sequences with IMGT/GENE-DB human TR gene sequences. A later analysis assigned CDR3 sequences and most-parsimonious VDJ recombination scenarios with the TCRdist pipeline. In a later analysis, every TCR beta chain was defined by the combination of its CDR3 amino acid sequence and its V-gene family, and reads without a unique V-gene family were dropped. In a later analysis, around 650 highly shared, low-generation-probability nucleotide sequences were removed to address suspected cross-contamination and a sequencing artifact. In a later analysis, a clonal expansion index was calculated for each public chain from normalized within-repertoire ranks of inferred template counts. In a later analysis, generation probabilities were computed using a VDJ recombination model fitted to out-of-frame rearrangements, and the results were checked against IGoR. In a later analysis, TCR-TCR, TCR-HLA and TCR-CMV co-occurrence was scored with hypergeometric tests, and a repertoire-size bias correction was applied to TCR pairs. In a later analysis, false discovery rates were estimated by permuting HLA or CMV assignments 20 times. In a later analysis, co-occurring TCRs were grouped using DBSCAN, with TCRdist sequence similarity added in when clustering inside HLA-allele-positive subsets. Repertoires with fewer than 30,000 or more than 120,000 public chains, plus five repertoires with anomalous nucleotide sharing, were excluded from co-occurrence clustering. TCRdb holds this immuneACCESS table with in-frame rearrangements only. Some clones are missing; in checked studies, unresolved V genes explain under half, and the rest has no known cause. V and J calls plus clone size are reproduced from that table; the DNA served to infer D and trimming. This sample comprises around 150,000 clones, 82% of them detected only once. The ten largest clones add up to about 0.89% of the sample.

Notes on this clone: Its antigen target is currently unknown. The record has no base qualities; no much larger clone is one base away.

CDR1 and CDR2 (GTSNPN, SVGIG) derive from the germline V gene (reference sequence). The CDR3 spans 13 residues, from the cysteine through the phenylalanine. Only the CDR3 DNA stays, 39 bases, in frame from base 1. Trimming takes 5 bases from V and 2 bases from J, and the germline ends sit 9 bases apart. Broad study findings and their caveats: Several of the top co-occurrence clusters appeared to be linked to parvovirus B19, influenza, CMV and Epstein-Barr virus, according to a later analysis. According to a later genetic analysis, donors in an Asian-associated ancestry cluster had fewer N-insertions in productive TCRs than the roughly 660-donor mean. A later analysis found that most CMV-associated TCR beta chains appeared HLA-restricted, with HLA associations seemingly driven largely by CMV exposure. When HLA alleles, especially DR and DQ, strongly co-occurred, attributing TCR associations to individual alleles was difficult. Cytomegalovirus status was reported to be diagnosed by the classifier with high specificity and sensitivity in both the original and validation cohorts. In vitro tests confirmed that a few of the cytomegalovirus-associated TCR beta chains recognize cytomegalovirus antigens. The study listed approximately 150 TCR beta chains as associated with cytomegalovirus. Because HLA typing was missing for some donors at each locus, association tests included only the typed subset. According to the authors, the approach could potentially be generalized to other disease states and immunological phenotypes. In a later analysis, HLA-associated TCR beta chains were found to be more clonally expanded and to have lower generation probabilities than equally common non-associated chains. Linkage disequilibrium might explain the correlated functional status among segregating V segments, but an unknown experimental factor could not be ruled out. The 87-base-pair reads could not distinguish some IMGT-functional V segments, including TRBV6-2 and TRBV6-3, so those segments were excluded. According to a later analysis, TCR association rates differed among HLA loci, with DRB1 alleles showing the most associated TCRs and HLA-C alleles showing the fewest. A cluster of highly shared sequence variants was judged likely to represent a technical artifact of the sequencing pipeline. Most TCR sequences were seen in very few donors, while some public TCRs were found in many individuals. Roughly 17 rarely observed V segments, including chromosome 9 orphons, were excluded from the earlier analysis of almost 600 of the donors because counts were too low. A later genetic analysis associated a missense DCLRE1C variant with V-gene and J-gene trimming of TCR beta chains, and an independent cohort replicated the association. In this cohort, only TCR beta chains were sequenced, and detectable features were limited by the absence of alpha or paired-chain data. An earlier analysis of approximately 530 of the donors showed that most TCR beta V segments appeared in productive rearrangements either about 87% or about 30% of the time, which broadly matched IMGT annotations. The only immune exposure information available for the cohort was CMV serostatus. A further reported finding was that TCR beta sequences accurately predicted the HLA-A and HLA-B alleles for most subjects in the first cohort. Specific HLA alleles were associated with more than 15,000 TCR beta sequences at a false discovery rate of 0.05 in a later analysis. The presence/absence analyses assumed that sequencing depth was roughly uniform across donors, and that assumption may not be true.

The sequencing input was PBMCs. This receptor was taken from a girl aged 2 to 10 in good health and CMV-seropositive. The chain joins TRBV30 to TRBJ1-4; too little of a D gene remains to name it. The bases are TGTGCCTGGCGAGGGTCGACTAATGAAAAACTGTTTTTT. This encodes CAWRGSTNEKLFF.